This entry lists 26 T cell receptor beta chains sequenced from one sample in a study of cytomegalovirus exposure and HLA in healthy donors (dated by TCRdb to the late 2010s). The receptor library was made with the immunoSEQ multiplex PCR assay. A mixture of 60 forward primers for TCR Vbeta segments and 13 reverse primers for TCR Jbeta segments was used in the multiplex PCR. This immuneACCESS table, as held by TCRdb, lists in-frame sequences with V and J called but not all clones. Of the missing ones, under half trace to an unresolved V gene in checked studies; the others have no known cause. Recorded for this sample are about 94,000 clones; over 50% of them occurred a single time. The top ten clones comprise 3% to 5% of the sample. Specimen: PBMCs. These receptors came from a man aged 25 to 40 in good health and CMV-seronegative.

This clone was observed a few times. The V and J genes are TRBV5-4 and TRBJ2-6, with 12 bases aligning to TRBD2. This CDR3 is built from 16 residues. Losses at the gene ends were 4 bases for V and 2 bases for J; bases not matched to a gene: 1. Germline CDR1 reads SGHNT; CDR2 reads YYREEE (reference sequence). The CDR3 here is CASSRTSGAGANVLTF. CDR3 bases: TGTGCCAGCAGCAGGACTAGCGGGGCTGGGGCCAACGTCCTGACTTTC. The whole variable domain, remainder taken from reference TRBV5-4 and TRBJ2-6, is ETGVTQSPTHLIKTRGQQVTLRCSSQSGHNTVSWYQQALGQGPQFIFQYYREEENGRGNFPPRFSGLQFPNYSSELNVNALELDDSALYLCASSRTSGAGANVLTFGAGSRLTVL.

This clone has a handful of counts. The CDR3 sequence: CASSITRQTQGSQPQHF. CDR3 in DNA: TGTGCCAGTAGTATAACGCGACAAACACAGGGATCTCAGCCCCAGCATTTT. The rearrangement links TRBV19 to TRBJ1-5; D is possibly TRBD1 (6 bases). The ends were cut back, 2 bases at V and 6 bases at J, with 20 bases in the middle. From germline, CDR1 is LNHDA and CDR2 SQIVND (reference sequence). This CDR3 region has 17 residues.

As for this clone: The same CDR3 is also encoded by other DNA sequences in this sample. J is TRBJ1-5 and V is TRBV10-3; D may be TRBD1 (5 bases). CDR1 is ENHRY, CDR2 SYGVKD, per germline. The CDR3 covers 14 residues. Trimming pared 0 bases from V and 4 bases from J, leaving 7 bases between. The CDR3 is CAISESGGNQPQHF. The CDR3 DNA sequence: TGTGCCATCAGTGAGTCGGGGGGGAATCAGCCCCAGCATTTT.

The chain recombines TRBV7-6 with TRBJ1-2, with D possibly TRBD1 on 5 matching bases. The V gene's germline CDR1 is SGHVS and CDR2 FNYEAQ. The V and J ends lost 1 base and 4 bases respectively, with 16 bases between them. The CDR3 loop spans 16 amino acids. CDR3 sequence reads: CASSLDGSHGGYGYTF. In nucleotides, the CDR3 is TGTGCCAGCAGCTTAGACGGCAGTCACGGGGGCTATGGCTACACCTTC.

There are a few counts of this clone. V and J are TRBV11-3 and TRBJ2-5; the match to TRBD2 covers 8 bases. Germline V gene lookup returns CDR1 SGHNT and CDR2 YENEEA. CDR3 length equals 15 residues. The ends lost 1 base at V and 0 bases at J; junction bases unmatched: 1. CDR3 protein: CASSLGGGHQETQYF. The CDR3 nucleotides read TGTGCCAGCAGCTTAGGCGGGGGGCACCAAGAGACCCAGTACTTC.

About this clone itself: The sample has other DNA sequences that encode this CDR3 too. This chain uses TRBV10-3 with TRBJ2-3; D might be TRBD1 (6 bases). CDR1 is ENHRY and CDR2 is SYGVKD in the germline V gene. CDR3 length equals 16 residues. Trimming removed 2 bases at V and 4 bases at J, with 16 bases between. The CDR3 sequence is CAISEAPGQISDTQYF. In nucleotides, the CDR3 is TGTGCCATCAGTGAGGCACCGGGACAAATATCAGATACGCAGTATTTT.

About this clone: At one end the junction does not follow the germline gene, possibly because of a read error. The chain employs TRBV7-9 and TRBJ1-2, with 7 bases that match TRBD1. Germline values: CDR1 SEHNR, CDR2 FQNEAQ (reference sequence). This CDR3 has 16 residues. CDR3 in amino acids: CSSSLLPSGQIYGYTF. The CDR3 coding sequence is TGTTCCAGCAGCTTATTACCATCGGGACAGATTTATGGCTACACCTTC.

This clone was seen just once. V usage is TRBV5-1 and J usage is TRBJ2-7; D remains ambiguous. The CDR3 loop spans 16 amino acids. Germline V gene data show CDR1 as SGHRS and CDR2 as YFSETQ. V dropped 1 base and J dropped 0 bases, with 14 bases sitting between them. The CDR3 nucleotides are TGCGCCAGCAGCTTGAGGTCTAGTTCCACCTCCTACGAGCAGTACTTC. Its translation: CASSLRSSSTSYEQYF.

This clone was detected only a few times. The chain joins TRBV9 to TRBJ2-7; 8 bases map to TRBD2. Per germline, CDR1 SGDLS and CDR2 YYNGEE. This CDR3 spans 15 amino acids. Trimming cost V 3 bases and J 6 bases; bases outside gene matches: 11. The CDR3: CASSGGTSGDSEQYF. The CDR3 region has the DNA TGTGCCAGCAGCGGAGGAACTAGCGGAGACTCCGAGCAGTACTTC.

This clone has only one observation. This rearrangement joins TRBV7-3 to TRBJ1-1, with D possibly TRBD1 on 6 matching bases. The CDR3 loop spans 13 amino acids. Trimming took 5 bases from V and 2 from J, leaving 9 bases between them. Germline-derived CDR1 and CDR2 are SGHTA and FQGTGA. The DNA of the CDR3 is TGTGCCAGCAGCCTACAGGGAAACACTGAAGCTTTCTTT. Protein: CASSLQGNTEAFF.

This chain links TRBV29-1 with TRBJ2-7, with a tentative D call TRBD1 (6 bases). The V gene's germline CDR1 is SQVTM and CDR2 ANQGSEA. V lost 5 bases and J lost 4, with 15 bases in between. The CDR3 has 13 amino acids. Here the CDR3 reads CSVQGDIPYEQYF. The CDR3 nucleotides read TGCAGCGTTCAAGGGGACATACCTTACGAGCAGTACTTC.

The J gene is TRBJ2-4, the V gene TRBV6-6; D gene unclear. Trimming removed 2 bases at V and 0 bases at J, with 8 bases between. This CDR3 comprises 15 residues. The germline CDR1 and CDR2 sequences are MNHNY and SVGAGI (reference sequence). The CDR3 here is CASSYPRKAKNIQYF. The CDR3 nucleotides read TGTGCCAGCAGTTACCCGAGGAAAGCCAAAAACATTCAGTACTTC.

Here the CDR3 DNA reads TGTGCCAGCAGTTTACTTAGAACAGGGGTGGGCACCGGGGAGCTGTTTTTT. The encoded protein is CASSLLRTGVGTGELFF. V gene TRBV27 combines with J gene TRBJ2-2, with 7 bases matching TRBD1. With V trimmed by 2 bases and J by 4 bases, 10 bases remained unmatched. This CDR3 has 17 amino acids. The germline gives CDR1 MNHEY, CDR2 SMNVEV (reference sequence).

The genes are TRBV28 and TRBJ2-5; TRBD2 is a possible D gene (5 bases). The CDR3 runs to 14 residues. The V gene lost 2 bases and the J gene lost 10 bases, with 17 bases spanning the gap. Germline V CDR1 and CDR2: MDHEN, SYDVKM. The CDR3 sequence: CASSLGGSLFSQYF. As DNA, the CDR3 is TGTGCCAGCAGTTTAGGTGGGAGTTTGTTCAGCCAGTACTTC.

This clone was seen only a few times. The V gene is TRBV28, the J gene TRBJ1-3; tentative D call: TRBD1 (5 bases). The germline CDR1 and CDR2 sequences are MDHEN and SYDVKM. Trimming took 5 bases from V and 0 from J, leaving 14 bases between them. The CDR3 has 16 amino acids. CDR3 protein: CASSPPDRTSGNTIYF. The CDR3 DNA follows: TGTGCCAGCAGTCCACCCGACAGAACCTCTGGAAACACCATATATTTT.

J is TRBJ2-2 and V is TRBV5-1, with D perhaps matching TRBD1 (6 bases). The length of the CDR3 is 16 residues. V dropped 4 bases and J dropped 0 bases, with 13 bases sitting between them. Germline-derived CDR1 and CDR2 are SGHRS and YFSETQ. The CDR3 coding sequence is TGCGCCAGCAGCCTAGACAGGTTCTCGAACACCGGGGAGCTGTTTTTT. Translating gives CASSLDRFSNTGELFF. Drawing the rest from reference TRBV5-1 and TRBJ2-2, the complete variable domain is KAGVTQTPRYLIKTRGQQVTLSCSPISGHRSVSWYQQTPGQGLQFLFEYFSETQRNKGNFPGRFSGRQFSNSRSEMNVSTLELGDSALYLCASSLDRFSNTGELFFGEGSRLTVL.

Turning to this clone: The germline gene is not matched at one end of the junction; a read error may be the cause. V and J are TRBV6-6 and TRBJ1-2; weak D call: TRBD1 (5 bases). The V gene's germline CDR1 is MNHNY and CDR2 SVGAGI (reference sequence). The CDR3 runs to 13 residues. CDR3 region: CASSYFRDSEQRF. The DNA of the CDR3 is TGTGCCAGCAGTTACTTCCGGGACTCCGAACAGAGGTTC.

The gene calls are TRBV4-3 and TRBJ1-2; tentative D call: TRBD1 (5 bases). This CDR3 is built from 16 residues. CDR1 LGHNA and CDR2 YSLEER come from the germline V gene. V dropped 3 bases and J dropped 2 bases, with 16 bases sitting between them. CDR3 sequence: CASSHLWQGGNYGYTF. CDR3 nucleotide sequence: TGCGCCAGCAGCCACCTCTGGCAGGGCGGAAACTATGGCTACACCTTC.

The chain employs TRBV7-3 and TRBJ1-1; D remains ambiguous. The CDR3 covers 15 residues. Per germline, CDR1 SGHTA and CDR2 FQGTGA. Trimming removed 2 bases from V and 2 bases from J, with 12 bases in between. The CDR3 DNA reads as TGTGCCAGCAGCTTATCCGGGTTAGGAAACACTGAAGCTTTCTTT. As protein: CASSLSGLGNTEAFF.

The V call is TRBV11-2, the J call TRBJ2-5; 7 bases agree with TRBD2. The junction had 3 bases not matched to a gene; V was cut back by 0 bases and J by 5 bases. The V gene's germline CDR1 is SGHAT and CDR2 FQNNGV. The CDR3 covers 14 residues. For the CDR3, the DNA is TGTGCCAGCAGCTTAGATGGGGGGGTGGAGACCCAGTACTTC. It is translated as CASSLDGGVETQYF.

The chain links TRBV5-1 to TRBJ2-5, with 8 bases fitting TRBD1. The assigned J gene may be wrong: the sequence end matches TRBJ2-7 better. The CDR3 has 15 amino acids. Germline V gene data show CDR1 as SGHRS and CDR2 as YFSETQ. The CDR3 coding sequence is TGCGCCAGCAGCCCCGCAGGACAGGGCTTTGACGAGCAGTACTTC. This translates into CASSPAGQGFDEQYF.

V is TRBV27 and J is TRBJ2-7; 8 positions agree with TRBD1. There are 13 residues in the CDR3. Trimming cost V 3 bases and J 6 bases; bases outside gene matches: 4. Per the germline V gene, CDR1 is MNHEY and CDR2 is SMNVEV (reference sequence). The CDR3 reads CASSFGQGAEQYF. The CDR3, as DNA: TGTGCCAGCAGTTTCGGGCAGGGGGCCGAGCAGTACTTC.

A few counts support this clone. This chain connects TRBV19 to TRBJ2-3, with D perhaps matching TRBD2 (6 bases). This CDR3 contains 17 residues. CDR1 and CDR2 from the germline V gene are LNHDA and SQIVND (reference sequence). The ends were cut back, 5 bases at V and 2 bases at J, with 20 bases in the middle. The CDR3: CASSHRRDSSHTDTQYF. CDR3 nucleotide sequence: TGTGCCAGTAGTCACCGCCGGGACTCCAGCCACACAGATACGCAGTATTTT.

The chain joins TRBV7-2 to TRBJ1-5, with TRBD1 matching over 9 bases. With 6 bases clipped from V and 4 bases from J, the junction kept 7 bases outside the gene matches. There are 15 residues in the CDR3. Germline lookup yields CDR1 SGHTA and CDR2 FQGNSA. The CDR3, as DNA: TGTGCCAGCAGGCTGGGACAGGGAGGAAATCAGCCCCAGCATTTT. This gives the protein CASRLGQGGNQPQHF.

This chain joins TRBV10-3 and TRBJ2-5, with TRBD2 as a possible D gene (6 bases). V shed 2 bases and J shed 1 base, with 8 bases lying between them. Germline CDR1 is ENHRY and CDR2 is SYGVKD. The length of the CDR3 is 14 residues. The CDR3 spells CAISEGGSQETQYF. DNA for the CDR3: TGTGCCATCAGTGAGGGAGGGTCCCAAGAGACCCAGTACTTC.

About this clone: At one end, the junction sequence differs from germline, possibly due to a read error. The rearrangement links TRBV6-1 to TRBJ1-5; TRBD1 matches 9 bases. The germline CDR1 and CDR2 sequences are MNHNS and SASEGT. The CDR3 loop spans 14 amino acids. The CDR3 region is CASKDRGSNRPQHF. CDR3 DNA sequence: TGTGCCAGTAAGGACAGGGGTAGCAATCGGCCCCAGCATTTT.